A selection of T cell receptor beta chains follows, all from one sample in a study of Ad26.COV2.S vaccination and SARS-CoV-2 variants. Some clones are missing from TCRdb's copy, which holds only in-frame ones; the method was immunoSEQ multiplex PCR. The sample has about 400,000 clones, around 89% seen once. The sample consisted of peripheral blood, taken in a trial of Ad26.COV2.S vaccine versus placebo. These TCRs come from a person aged 18-65 years who received the Ad26.COV2.S COVID-19 vaccine or a placebo. CDR3s include the opening cysteine and the closing phenylalanine or tryptophan. Each record gives: V gene, clone size, CDR3 length, J gene, D gene, CDR3 DNA, CDR3 protein. D genes are given only for firm matches. Only some rows state a clone size, as once, few, many or a class for expanded clones.

v_gene: TRBV6-1; abundance: -; len: 16; j_gene: TRBJ1-4; d_gene: -; CDR3nt: TGTGCCAGCAGTGAAGGATGGGGTTTCGGGAATGAAAAACTGTTTTTT; CDR3aa: CASSEGWGFGNEKLFF
v_gene: TRBV9; abundance: -; len: 13; j_gene: TRBJ1-1; d_gene: -; CDR3nt: TGTGCCAGCAGCGAGGGGACAAACTATGAAGCTTTCTTT; CDR3aa: CASSEGTNYEAFF
v_gene: TRBV6-2/TRBV6-3; abundance: -; len: 14; j_gene: TRBJ1-2; d_gene: -; CDR3nt: TGTGCCAGCAGTTACTGGCAGGGGCTGAACGGCTACACCTTC; CDR3aa: CASSYWQGLNGYTF
v_gene: TRBV5-1; abundance: -; len: 15; j_gene: TRBJ2-2; d_gene: TRBD2; CDR3nt: TGCGCCAGCAGCTTGGCCTCGGGAGGGCCCGGGGAGCTGTTTTTT; CDR3aa: CASSLASGGPGELFF
v_gene: TRBV7-9; abundance: -; len: 14; j_gene: TRBJ1-2; d_gene: TRBD1; CDR3nt: TGTGCCAGCAGCCTCCCGGGACAGGGTAATGGCTACACCTTC; CDR3aa: CASSLPGQGNGYTF
v_gene: TRBV5-6; abundance: -; len: 13; j_gene: TRBJ2-7; d_gene: TRBD1; CDR3nt: TGTGCCAGTAAGACAGGGCCCCAGTACGAGCAGTACTTC; CDR3aa: CASKTGPQYEQYF
v_gene: TRBV29-1; abundance: -; len: 14; j_gene: TRBJ2-1; d_gene: TRBD1; CDR3nt: TGCAGCGTTGAAGGAGACAGGGGGCATAGGGCTGTGTTCTTC; CDR3aa: CSVEGDRGHRAVFF
v_gene: TRBV2; abundance: -; len: 15; j_gene: TRBJ1-4; d_gene: TRBD1; CDR3nt: TGTGCCAGCAGTGCTACAGGGGTCCCTAATGAAAAACTGTTTTTT; CDR3aa: CASSATGVPNEKLFF
v_gene: TRBV6-2/TRBV6-3; abundance: once; len: 16; j_gene: TRBJ1-2; d_gene: TRBD1; CDR3nt: TGTGCCAGCAGTCTTCTACCCCCCGGGACAGGGGGCGGCTACACCTTC; CDR3aa: CASSLLPPGTGGGYTF
v_gene: TRBV28; abundance: -; len: 15; j_gene: TRBJ2-7; d_gene: TRBD2; CDR3nt: TGTGCCAGCAGTTCCTTAGCGGGTGATCGCTACGAGCAGTACTTC; CDR3aa: CASSSLAGDRYEQYF
v_gene: TRBV9; abundance: -; len: 15; j_gene: TRBJ2-7; d_gene: -; CDR3nt: TGTGCCAGCACCAGAAACACGGGGGAATTCGGCGAGCAGTACTTC; CDR3aa: CASTRNTGEFGEQYF
v_gene: TRBV18; abundance: once; len: 13; j_gene: TRBJ2-5; d_gene: -; CDR3nt: TGTGCCAGCTCTCCTGACAGACAAGAGACCCAGTACTTC; CDR3aa: CASSPDRQETQYF
v_gene: TRBV28; abundance: -; len: 13; j_gene: TRBJ2-7; d_gene: -; CDR3nt: TGTGCCAGCAGTCAAGGGGACATCTACGAGCAGTACTTC; CDR3aa: CASSQGDIYEQYF
v_gene: TRBV11-3; abundance: -; len: 14; j_gene: TRBJ1-6; d_gene: TRBD1; CDR3nt: TGTGCCAGCAGCCGACAGGGGGATAATTCACCCCTCCACTTT; CDR3aa: CASSRQGDNSPLHF
v_gene: TRBV30; abundance: -; len: 12; j_gene: TRBJ2-1; d_gene: TRBD2; CDR3nt: TGTGCCTGGAGTCCCGGGGGGGCTGAGCAGTTCTTC; CDR3aa: CAWSPGGAEQFF
v_gene: TRBV5-1; abundance: -; len: 14; j_gene: TRBJ1-2; d_gene: TRBD1; CDR3nt: TGCGCCAGCAGCCTGGGACAGGGAGAATATGGCTACACCTTC; CDR3aa: CASSLGQGEYGYTF
v_gene: TRBV6-2/TRBV6-3; abundance: -; len: 15; j_gene: TRBJ2-1; d_gene: -; CDR3nt: TGTGCCAGCAGTCGGGACACCCCAACCTACAATGAGCAGTTCTTC; CDR3aa: CASSRDTPTYNEQFF
v_gene: TRBV7-9; abundance: -; len: 15; j_gene: TRBJ2-3; d_gene: TRBD2; CDR3nt: TGTGCCAGCAGTGCCTTAAGCGGGAGTGGAGATACGCAGTATTTT; CDR3aa: CASSALSGSGDTQYF
v_gene: TRBV5-1; abundance: -; len: 15; j_gene: TRBJ1-1; d_gene: TRBD1; CDR3nt: TGCGCCAGCAGCAGGGGACAGGGTACGAACACTGAAGCTTTCTTT; CDR3aa: CASSRGQGTNTEAFF
v_gene: TRBV2; abundance: -; len: 14; j_gene: TRBJ2-2; d_gene: TRBD2; CDR3nt: TGTGCCAGCAGTGCTCAAGGACTAGCCGGGGAGCTGTTTTTT; CDR3aa: CASSAQGLAGELFF
v_gene: TRBV7-9; abundance: -; len: 16; j_gene: TRBJ1-2; d_gene: -; CDR3nt: TGTGCCAGCAGCTTAGAGCACGCGGGGGGCGCGGATGGCTACACCTTC; CDR3aa: CASSLEHAGGADGYTF
v_gene: TRBV4-2; abundance: -; len: 16; j_gene: TRBJ2-3; d_gene: TRBD2; CDR3nt: TGTGCCAGCAGCCCAGGGGAGGTCAGCGGGAGCCCCACGCAGTATTTT; CDR3aa: CASSPGEVSGSPTQYF
v_gene: TRBV11-2; abundance: once; len: 16; j_gene: TRBJ2-2; d_gene: TRBD2; CDR3nt: TGTGCCAGCCAGGGACTAGCGGGAGGGCCCGCCGGGGAGCTGTTTTTT; CDR3aa: CASQGLAGGPAGELFF
v_gene: TRBV7-3; abundance: -; len: 13; j_gene: TRBJ2-7; d_gene: -; CDR3nt: TGTGCCAGCAGCTTAGGTCAGCACTACGAGCAGTACTTC; CDR3aa: CASSLGQHYEQYF
v_gene: TRBV7-8; abundance: -; len: 16; j_gene: TRBJ1-1; d_gene: -; CDR3nt: TGTGCCAGCAGCCCGCCTTCCGGCAGGATGAACACTGAAGCTTTCTTT; CDR3aa: CASSPPSGRMNTEAFF
v_gene: TRBV18; abundance: -; len: 14; j_gene: TRBJ2-1; d_gene: -; CDR3nt: TGTGCCAGCTCACCTTATGGGACAAAAAATGAGCAGTTCTTC; CDR3aa: CASSPYGTKNEQFF
v_gene: TRBV29-1; abundance: -; len: 16; j_gene: TRBJ2-7; d_gene: TRBD2; CDR3nt: TGCAGCGTTGTGGTGGGACTAGCGGGGGCCCTCGGCGAGCAGTACTTC; CDR3aa: CSVVVGLAGALGEQYF
v_gene: TRBV4-1; abundance: -; len: 16; j_gene: TRBJ1-4; d_gene: -; CDR3nt: TGCGCCAGCAGCCAAGAACCCGGTACAGCCGAGTCAAAACTGTTTTTT; CDR3aa: CASSQEPGTAESKLFF
v_gene: TRBV5-1; abundance: -; len: 14; j_gene: TRBJ1-2; d_gene: TRBD1; CDR3nt: TGCGCCAGCAGCTTGGCGGGACAGGGGATCGGCTACACCTTC; CDR3aa: CASSLAGQGIGYTF
v_gene: TRBV19; abundance: -; len: 14; j_gene: TRBJ2-5; d_gene: TRBD1; CDR3nt: TGTGCCAGTGCCTTGGGACAGGGGGCCGGGACCCAGTACTTC; CDR3aa: CASALGQGAGTQYF
v_gene: TRBV28; abundance: -; len: 17; j_gene: TRBJ2-3; d_gene: TRBD2; CDR3nt: TGTGCCAGCAGTCCGACTAGCGGGAGGGCCGGGGCAGATACGCAGTATTTT; CDR3aa: CASSPTSGRAGADTQYF
v_gene: TRBV19; abundance: -; len: 16; j_gene: TRBJ2-7; d_gene: TRBD2; CDR3nt: TGTGCCAGTAGTATCGATGCGAGAGGGAGGGCCGGCGAGCAGTACTTC; CDR3aa: CASSIDARGRAGEQYF
v_gene: TRBV18; abundance: -; len: 19; j_gene: TRBJ2-2; d_gene: TRBD2; CDR3nt: TGTGCCAGCTCACCACGTTCACTAGCGGGAGGAGCGAACACCGGGGAGCTGTTTTTT; CDR3aa: CASSPRSLAGGANTGELFF
v_gene: TRBV10-3; abundance: -; len: 14; j_gene: TRBJ1-6; d_gene: TRBD1; CDR3nt: TGTGCCATCAGGGGCGGGACAGCGAATTCACCCCTCCACTTT; CDR3aa: CAIRGGTANSPLHF
v_gene: TRBV2; abundance: -; len: 14; j_gene: TRBJ1-2; d_gene: TRBD1; CDR3nt: TGTGCCAGCAGGCTGGGACAGGGGGCCAGAGGCTACACCTTC; CDR3aa: CASRLGQGARGYTF
v_gene: TRBV28; abundance: -; len: 13; j_gene: TRBJ2-1; d_gene: -; CDR3nt: TGTGCCAGCAGTTTGGCTAGCCGGGGTGAGCAGTTCTTC; CDR3aa: CASSLASRGEQFF
v_gene: TRBV4-1; abundance: -; len: 11; j_gene: TRBJ2-5; d_gene: -; CDR3nt: TGCGCCAGCAGCCAACAGGAGACCCAGTACTTC; CDR3aa: CASSQQETQYF
v_gene: TRBV30; abundance: -; len: 15; j_gene: TRBJ2-2; d_gene: TRBD1; CDR3nt: TGTGCCTGGAGTACCCCGGGACAGTACACCGGGGAGCTGTTTTTT; CDR3aa: CAWSTPGQYTGELFF
v_gene: TRBV18; abundance: -; len: 14; j_gene: TRBJ1-5; d_gene: TRBD1; CDR3nt: TGTGCCAGCTCACAACAGGGGGCTTATCAGCCCCAGCATTTT; CDR3aa: CASSQQGAYQPQHF
v_gene: TRBV5-6; abundance: -; len: 13; j_gene: TRBJ1-2; d_gene: TRBD1; CDR3nt: TGTGCCAGCAGCGACACAGGGGGCAATGGCTACACCTTC; CDR3aa: CASSDTGGNGYTF
v_gene: TRBV27; abundance: -; len: 13; j_gene: TRBJ2-7; d_gene: -; CDR3nt: TGTGCCAGCAGCCGGGGCGACTCCTACGAGCAGTACTTC; CDR3aa: CASSRGDSYEQYF
v_gene: TRBV12-3/TRBV12-4; abundance: -; len: 12; j_gene: TRBJ1-5; d_gene: -; CDR3nt: TGTGCCAGCAGTTTCGGGGGTCAGCCCCAGCATTTT; CDR3aa: CASSFGGQPQHF
v_gene: TRBV25-1; abundance: -; len: 14; j_gene: TRBJ1-1; d_gene: -; CDR3nt: TGTGCCAGCAGGAGAGAGGCCTCCACCACTGAAGCTTTCTTT; CDR3aa: CASRREASTTEAFF
v_gene: TRBV29-1; abundance: -; len: 12; j_gene: TRBJ2-7; d_gene: TRBD1; CDR3nt: TGCAGCGCACAGACAGGGGTCTACGAGCAGTACTTC; CDR3aa: CSAQTGVYEQYF
v_gene: TRBV27; abundance: -; len: 13; j_gene: TRBJ2-5; d_gene: -; CDR3nt: TGTGCCAGCTCCGGGACTCCCTCGGGGACCCAGTACTTC; CDR3aa: CASSGTPSGTQYF
v_gene: TRBV4-1; abundance: few; len: 15; j_gene: TRBJ2-7; d_gene: -; CDR3nt: TGCGCCAGCAGCTCCCCCGCGGGGTTCTCCTACGAGCAGTACTTC; CDR3aa: CASSSPAGFSYEQYF
v_gene: TRBV7-8; abundance: -; len: 18; j_gene: TRBJ1-1; d_gene: -; CDR3nt: TGTGCCAGCAGCTTAACGGGGGGGGGCAGCAAGCTGAACACTGAAGCTTTCTTT; CDR3aa: CASSLTGGGSKLNTEAFF
v_gene: TRBV24-1; abundance: -; len: 18; j_gene: TRBJ2-6; d_gene: TRBD1; CDR3nt: TGTGCCACCAGTGATTGGACGGGACAGAACTCTGGGGCCAACGTCCTGACTTTC; CDR3aa: CATSDWTGQNSGANVLTF
v_gene: TRBV28; abundance: -; len: 14; j_gene: TRBJ1-2; d_gene: TRBD1; CDR3nt: TGTGCCAGCCACGCCCTCCACAGGGGTCATGGCTACACCTTC; CDR3aa: CASHALHRGHGYTF
v_gene: TRBV6-2/TRBV6-3; abundance: -; len: 13; j_gene: TRBJ1-1; d_gene: TRBD1; CDR3nt: TGTGCCAGCAGTCTGACAGGGAGCGCTGAAGCTTTCTTT; CDR3aa: CASSLTGSAEAFF
v_gene: TRBV29-1; abundance: -; len: 13; j_gene: TRBJ2-5; d_gene: TRBD2; CDR3nt: TGCAGCGTTATGACTAGCGGGATAGAGACCCAGTACTTC; CDR3aa: CSVMTSGIETQYF
v_gene: TRBV30; abundance: -; len: 11; j_gene: TRBJ2-3; d_gene: -; CDR3nt: TGTGCCTGGAGCGGAGGGGGTACGCAGTATTTT; CDR3aa: CAWSGGGTQYF
v_gene: TRBV5-5; abundance: once; len: 14; j_gene: TRBJ1-2; d_gene: -; CDR3nt: TGTGCCAGCAGCATAGGGGGACTCACCTATGGCTACACCTTC; CDR3aa: CASSIGGLTYGYTF
v_gene: TRBV6-4; abundance: -; len: 17; j_gene: TRBJ2-4; d_gene: -; CDR3nt: TGTGCCAGCACCTTCCTCGGGGGAGAGTTAGGCAAAAACATTCAGTACTTC; CDR3aa: CASTFLGGELGKNIQYF